This T cell receptor (beta chain) was sequenced for a study of blood T cell repertoires in COVID-19. Original processing methods: Reference gene primers were amplified, and this amplification served to estimate nucleated cell counts. The data were produced by immunoSEQ multiplex PCR, yet TCRdb's version contains in-frame clones alone and is incomplete. That table furnishes V, J and clone size, whereas the DNA furnished D and trimming. The sample shows 300,000 to 450,000 clones, 85% of them seen only once. The TCR sequence derives from a woman aged 18-30 years with acute or convalescent COVID-19. Sequencing was performed on peripheral blood.

CDR3 bases: TGTGCCAGTAGTAAACGGACAGGGGTCATGTCCCTACCCGAGCAGTACTTC. It encodes CASSKRTGVMSLPEQYF. J is TRBJ2-7 and V is TRBV19; 9 nucleotides agree with TRBD1. V was pared by 4 bases and J by 6 bases, with 16 bases of the junction left unmatched. CDR1 and CDR2 from the germline V gene are LNHDA and SQIVND (reference sequence). CDR3 size: 17 residues.